Only a few counts were recorded for the clone carrying this TCR beta chain. Its cognate antigen is unknown. This CDR3 region has 15 residues. The germline V gene encodes CDR1 LNHDA and CDR2 SQIVND (reference sequence). Trimming removed 0 bases from V and 4 bases from J; junction bases left unmatched: 5. This sample stems from a study of PD-L1 blockade in urothelial cancer. About the study: Of roughly 31 patients, about two dozen were males with bladder-origin urothelial cancer. Prior chemotherapy regimens per patient numbered 0 to 3. Overall study findings and caveats: Improved survival was predicted by pretreatment blood TCR clonality below the median. Durable-benefit patients had greater expansion of tumor-associated blood clones at 3 weeks.

The time point was: peripheral blood 6 weeks after treatment start. The data were produced by immunoSEQ multiplex PCR, yet TCRdb's version contains in-frame clones alone and is incomplete. The sample records about 120,000 clones, around 89% being singletons. The J gene is TRBJ1-2, the V gene TRBV19, with 7 bases aligning to TRBD1. Sequencing used PBMCs, obtained around atezolizumab (anti-PD-L1) treatment. The receptor was isolated from a man aged 55 to 70 with urothelial cancer. The CDR3 reads CASSIDWDSPYGYTF. CDR3 sequence (DNA): TGTGCCAGTAGTATAGATTGGGACAGCCCCTATGGCTACACCTTC.